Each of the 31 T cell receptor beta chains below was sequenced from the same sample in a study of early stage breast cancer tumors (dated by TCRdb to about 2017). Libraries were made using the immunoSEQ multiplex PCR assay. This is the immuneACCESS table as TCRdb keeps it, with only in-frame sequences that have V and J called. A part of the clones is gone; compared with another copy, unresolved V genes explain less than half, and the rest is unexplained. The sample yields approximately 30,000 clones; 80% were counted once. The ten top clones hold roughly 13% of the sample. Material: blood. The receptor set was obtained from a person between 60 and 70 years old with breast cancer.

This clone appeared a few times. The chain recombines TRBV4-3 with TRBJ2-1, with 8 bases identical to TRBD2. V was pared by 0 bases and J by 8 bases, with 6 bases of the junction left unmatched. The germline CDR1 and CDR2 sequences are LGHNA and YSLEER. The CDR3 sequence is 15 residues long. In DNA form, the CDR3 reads TGCGCCAGCAGCCAAGATTATAGGACTAGCTATGAGCAGTTCTTC. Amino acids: CASSQDYRTSYEQFF.

For the CDR3, the DNA is TGTGCCAGCAGCCCCCTGGGAGGCAATCAGCCCCAGCATTTT. Protein sequence: CASSPLGGNQPQHF. This rearrangement joins TRBV6-5 to TRBJ1-5; D is unclear. V shed 6 bases and J shed 2 bases, with 11 bases lying between them. Germline CDR1 MNHEY, CDR2 SVGAGI. The CDR3 runs 14 residues.

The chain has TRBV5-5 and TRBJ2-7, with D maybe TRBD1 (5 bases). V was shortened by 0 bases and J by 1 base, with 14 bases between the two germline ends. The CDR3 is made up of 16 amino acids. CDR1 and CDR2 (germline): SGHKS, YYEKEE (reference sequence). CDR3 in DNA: TGTGCCAGCAGCTTGGTCTCAGGGCGGATGTCCTACGAGCAGTACTTC. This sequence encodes CASSLVSGRMSYEQYF.

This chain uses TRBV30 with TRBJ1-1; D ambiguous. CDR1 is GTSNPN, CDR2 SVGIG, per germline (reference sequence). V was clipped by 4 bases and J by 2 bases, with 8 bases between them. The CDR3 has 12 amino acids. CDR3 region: CAWTWANTEAFF. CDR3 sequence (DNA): TGTGCCTGGACCTGGGCCAACACTGAAGCTTTCTTT.

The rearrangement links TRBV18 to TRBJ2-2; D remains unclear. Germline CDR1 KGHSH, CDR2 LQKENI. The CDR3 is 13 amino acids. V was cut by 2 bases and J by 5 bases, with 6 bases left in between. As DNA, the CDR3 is TGTGCCAGCTCACCAATCCGTACCGGGGAGCTGTTTTTT. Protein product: CASSPIRTGELFF.

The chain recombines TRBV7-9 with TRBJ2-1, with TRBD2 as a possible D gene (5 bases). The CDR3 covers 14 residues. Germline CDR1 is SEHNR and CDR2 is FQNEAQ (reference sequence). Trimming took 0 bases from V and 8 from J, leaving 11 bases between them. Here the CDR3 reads CASSLAPFGDEQFF. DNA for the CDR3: TGTGCCAGCAGCTTAGCGCCCTTCGGGGATGAGCAGTTCTTC. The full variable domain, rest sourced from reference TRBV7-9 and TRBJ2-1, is DTGVSQNPRHKITKRGQNVTFRCDPISEHNRLYWYRQTLGQGPEFLTYFQNEAQLEKSRLLSDRFSAERPKGSFSTLEIQRTEQGDSAMYLCASSLAPFGDEQFFGPGTRLTVL.

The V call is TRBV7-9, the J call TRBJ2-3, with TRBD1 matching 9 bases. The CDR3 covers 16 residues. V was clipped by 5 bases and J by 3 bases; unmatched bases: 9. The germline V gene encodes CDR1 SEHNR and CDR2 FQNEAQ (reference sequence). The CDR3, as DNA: TGTGCCAGCAGCGGATACAGGGGGCTGGAGACAGATACGCAGTATTTT. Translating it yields CASSGYRGLETDTQYF.

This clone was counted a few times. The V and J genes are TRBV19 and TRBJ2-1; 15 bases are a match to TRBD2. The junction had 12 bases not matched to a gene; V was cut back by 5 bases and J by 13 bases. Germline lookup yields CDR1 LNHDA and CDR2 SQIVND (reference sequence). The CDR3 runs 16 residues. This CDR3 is CASSPGTSGRNDVQFF. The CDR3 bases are TGTGCCAGTAGTCCGGGGACTAGCGGGAGGAACGACGTCCAGTTCTTC.

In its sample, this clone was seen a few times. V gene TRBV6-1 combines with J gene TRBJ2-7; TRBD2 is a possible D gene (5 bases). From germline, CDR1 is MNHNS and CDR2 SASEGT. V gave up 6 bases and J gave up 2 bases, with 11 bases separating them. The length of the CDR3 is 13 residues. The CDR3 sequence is CASSGGIAYEQYF. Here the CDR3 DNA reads TGTGCCAGCAGCGGAGGAATTGCCTACGAGCAGTACTTC.

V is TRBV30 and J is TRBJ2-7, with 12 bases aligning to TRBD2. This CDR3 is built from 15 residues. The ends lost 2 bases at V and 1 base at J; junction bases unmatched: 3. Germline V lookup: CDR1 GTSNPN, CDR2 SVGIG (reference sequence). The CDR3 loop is CAWSPGTSGSYEQYF. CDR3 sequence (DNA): TGTGCCTGGAGTCCGGGGACTAGCGGGTCCTACGAGCAGTACTTC.

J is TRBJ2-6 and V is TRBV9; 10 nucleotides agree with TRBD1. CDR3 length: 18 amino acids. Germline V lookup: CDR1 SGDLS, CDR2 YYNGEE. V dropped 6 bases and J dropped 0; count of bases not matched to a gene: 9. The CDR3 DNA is TGTGCCAGCACCTCGGGACAGGGGTTACACTCTGGGGCCAACGTCCTGACTTTC. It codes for CASTSGQGLHSGANVLTF.

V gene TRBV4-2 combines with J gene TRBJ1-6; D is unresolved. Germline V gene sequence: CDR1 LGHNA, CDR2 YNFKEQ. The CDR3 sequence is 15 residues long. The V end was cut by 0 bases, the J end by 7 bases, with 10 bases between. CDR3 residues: CASSQEGQTNSPLHF. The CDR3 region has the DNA TGTGCCAGCAGCCAAGAGGGCCAGACCAATTCACCCCTCCACTTT.

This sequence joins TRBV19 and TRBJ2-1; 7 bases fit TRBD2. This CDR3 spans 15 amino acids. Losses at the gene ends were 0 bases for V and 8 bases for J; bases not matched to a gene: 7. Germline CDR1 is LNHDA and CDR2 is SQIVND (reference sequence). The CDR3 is CASSIDRLAEDEQFF. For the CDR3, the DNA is TGTGCCAGTAGTATAGATCGGCTAGCGGAGGATGAGCAGTTCTTC.

In nucleotides, the CDR3 is TGTGCCTGGAGTTCAACTAGCGGGAGGGCCGAAGAGACCCAGTACTTC. This sequence encodes CAWSSTSGRAEETQYF. V usage is TRBV30 and J usage is TRBJ2-5; 13 bases are shared with TRBD2. Germline V gene lookup returns CDR1 GTSNPN and CDR2 SVGIG (reference sequence). V lost 2 bases to trimming and J lost 3 bases; unmatched junction nucleotides: 6. This CDR3 has 16 residues.

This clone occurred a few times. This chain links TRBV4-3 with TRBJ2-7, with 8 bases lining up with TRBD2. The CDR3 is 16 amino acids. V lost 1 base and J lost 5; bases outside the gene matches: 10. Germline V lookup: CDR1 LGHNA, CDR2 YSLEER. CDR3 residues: CASSQAHSGGPHEQYF. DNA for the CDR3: TGCGCCAGCAGCCAAGCCCACTCGGGAGGGCCCCACGAGCAGTACTTC.

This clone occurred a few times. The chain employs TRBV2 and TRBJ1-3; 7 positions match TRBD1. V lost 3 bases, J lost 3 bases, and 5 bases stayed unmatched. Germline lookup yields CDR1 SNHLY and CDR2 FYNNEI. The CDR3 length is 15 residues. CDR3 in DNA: TGTGCCAGCAGTGAGAACAGGGGAAGTGGAAACACCATATATTTT. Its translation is CASSENRGSGNTIYF.

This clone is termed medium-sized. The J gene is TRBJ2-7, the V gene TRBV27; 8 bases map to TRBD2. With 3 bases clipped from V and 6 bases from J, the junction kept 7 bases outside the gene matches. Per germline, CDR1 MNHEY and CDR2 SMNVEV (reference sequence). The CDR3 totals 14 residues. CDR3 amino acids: CASSFQPSGGEQYF. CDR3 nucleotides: TGTGCCAGCAGTTTTCAGCCCAGCGGGGGCGAGCAGTACTTC.

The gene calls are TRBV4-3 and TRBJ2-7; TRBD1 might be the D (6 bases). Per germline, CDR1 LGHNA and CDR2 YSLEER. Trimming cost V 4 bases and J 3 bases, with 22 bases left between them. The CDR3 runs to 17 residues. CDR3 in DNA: TGCGCCAGCAGCCTTCAAGCCACGGGAACAGGGAGCTACGAGCAGTACTTC. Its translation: CASSLQATGTGSYEQYF.

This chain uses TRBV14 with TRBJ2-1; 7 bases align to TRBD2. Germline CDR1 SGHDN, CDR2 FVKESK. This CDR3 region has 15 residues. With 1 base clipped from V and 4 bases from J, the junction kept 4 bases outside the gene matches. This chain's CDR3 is CASSQAGGLYNEQFF. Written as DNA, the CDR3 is TGTGCCAGCAGCCAAGCGGGGGGACTTTACAATGAGCAGTTCTTC.

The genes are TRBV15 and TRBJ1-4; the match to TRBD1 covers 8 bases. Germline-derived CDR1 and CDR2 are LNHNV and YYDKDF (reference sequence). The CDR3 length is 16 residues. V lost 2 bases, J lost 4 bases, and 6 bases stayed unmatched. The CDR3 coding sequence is TGTGCCACCAGCAGACGACAGGGGTTAAATAATGAAAAACTGTTTTTT. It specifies CATSRRQGLNNEKLFF.

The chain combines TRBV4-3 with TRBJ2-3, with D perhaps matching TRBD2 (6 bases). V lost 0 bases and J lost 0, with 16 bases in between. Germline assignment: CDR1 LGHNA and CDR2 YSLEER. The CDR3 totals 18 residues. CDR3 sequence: CASSQDLKSGTSTDTQYF. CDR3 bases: TGCGCCAGCAGCCAAGACCTCAAATCAGGGACTAGCACAGATACGCAGTATTTT.

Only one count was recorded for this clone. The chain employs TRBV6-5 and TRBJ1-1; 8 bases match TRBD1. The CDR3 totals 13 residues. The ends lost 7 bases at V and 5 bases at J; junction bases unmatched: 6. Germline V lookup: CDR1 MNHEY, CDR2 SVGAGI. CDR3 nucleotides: TGTGCCAGCACTACAGGGGGACAAACTGAAGCTTTCTTT. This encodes CASTTGGQTEAFF.

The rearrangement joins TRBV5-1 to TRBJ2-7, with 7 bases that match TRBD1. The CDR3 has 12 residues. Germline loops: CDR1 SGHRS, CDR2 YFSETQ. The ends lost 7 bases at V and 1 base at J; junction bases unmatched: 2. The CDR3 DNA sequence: TGCGCCAGCGGGGACAGTTCCTACGAGCAGTACTTC. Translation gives CASGDSSYEQYF.

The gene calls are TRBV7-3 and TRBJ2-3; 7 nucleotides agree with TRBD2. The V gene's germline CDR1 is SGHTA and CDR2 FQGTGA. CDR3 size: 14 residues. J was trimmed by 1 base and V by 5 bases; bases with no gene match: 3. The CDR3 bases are TGTGCCAGCAGCCCAACTAGCGGCACAGATACGCAGTATTTT. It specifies CASSPTSGTDTQYF.

Here the CDR3 reads CASSLGSWRTYEQYF. In DNA form, the CDR3 reads TGTGCCAGCAGCCTAGGCAGCTGGAGAACCTACGAGCAGTACTTC. J is TRBJ2-7 and V is TRBV11-1; D gene uncertain. CDR1 is SGHAT and CDR2 is FQDESV in the germline V gene (reference sequence). V was cut by 5 bases and J by 2 bases, with 16 bases left in between. The CDR3 contains 15 residues.

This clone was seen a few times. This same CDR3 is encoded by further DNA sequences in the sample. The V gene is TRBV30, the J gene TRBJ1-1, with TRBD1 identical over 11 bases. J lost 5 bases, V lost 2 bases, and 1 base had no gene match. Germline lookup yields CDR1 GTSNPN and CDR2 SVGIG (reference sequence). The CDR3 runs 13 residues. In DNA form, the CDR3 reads TGTGCCTGGAGTCGGGACAGGGGGACTGAAGCTTTCTTT. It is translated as CAWSRDRGTEAFF.

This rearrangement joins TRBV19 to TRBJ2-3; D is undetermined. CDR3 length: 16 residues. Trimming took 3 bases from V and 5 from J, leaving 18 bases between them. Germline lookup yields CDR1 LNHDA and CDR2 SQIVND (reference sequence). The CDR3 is CASSIGTTPVGDTQYF. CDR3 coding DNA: TGTGCCAGTAGTATTGGCACTACACCGGTCGGAGATACGCAGTATTTT.

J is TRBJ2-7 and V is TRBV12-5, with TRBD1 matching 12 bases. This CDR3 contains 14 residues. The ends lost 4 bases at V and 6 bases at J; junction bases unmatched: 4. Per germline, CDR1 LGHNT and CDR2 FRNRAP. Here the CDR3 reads CASGWGTGGSEQYF. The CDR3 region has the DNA TGTGCTAGTGGTTGGGGGACAGGGGGCTCCGAGCAGTACTTC.

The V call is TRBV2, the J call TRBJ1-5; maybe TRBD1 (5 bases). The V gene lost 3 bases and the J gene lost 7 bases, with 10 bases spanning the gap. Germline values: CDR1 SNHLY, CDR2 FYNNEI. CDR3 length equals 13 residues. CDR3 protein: CASSDQGPQPQHF. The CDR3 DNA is TGTGCCAGCAGTGATCAGGGCCCCCAGCCCCAGCATTTT.

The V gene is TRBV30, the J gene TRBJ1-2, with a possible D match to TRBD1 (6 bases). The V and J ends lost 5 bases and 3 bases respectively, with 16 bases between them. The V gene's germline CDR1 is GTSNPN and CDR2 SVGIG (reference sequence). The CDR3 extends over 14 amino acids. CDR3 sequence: CAWLAWSGDYGYTF. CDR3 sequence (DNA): TGTGCCTGGCTAGCCTGGTCAGGGGACTATGGCTACACCTTC.

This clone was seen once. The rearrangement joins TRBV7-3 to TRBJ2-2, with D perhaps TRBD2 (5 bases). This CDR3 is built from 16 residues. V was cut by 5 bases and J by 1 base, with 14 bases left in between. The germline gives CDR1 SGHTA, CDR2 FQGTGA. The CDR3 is CASSVNSAVNTGELFF. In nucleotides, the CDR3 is TGTGCCAGCAGCGTAAATAGCGCGGTGAACACCGGGGAGCTGTTTTTT.